This note documents a single TCR beta chain sequence. Profiled with immunoSEQ multiplex PCR; TCRdb holds only in-frame clones, not every one. The table lists hundreds of thousands of clones, over 85% of them singletons. This entry belongs to a study of blood T cell repertoires in COVID-19. The ends were cut back, 0 bases at V and 0 bases at J, with 8 bases in the middle. CDR1 is GTSNPN, CDR2 SVGIG, per germline (reference sequence). This CDR3 is 15 amino acids long. This TCR was recovered from a man between 60 and 75 years old who had recovered from COVID-19. Sequencing was done on a sample of PBMCs or T cells enriched from blood (not recorded which). The chain is built from TRBV30 and TRBJ2-2; D not resolved. CDR3 sequence (DNA): TGTGCCTGGAGTGTAAGGAGACCGAACACCGGGGAGCTGTTTTTT. Protein product: CAWSVRRPNTGELFF. Full variable domain (rest looked up from reference TRBV30 and TRBJ2-2): SQTIHQWPATLVQPVGSPLSLECTVEGTSNPNLYWYRQAAGRGLQLLFYSVGIGQISSEVPQNLSASRPQDRQFILSSKKLLLSDSGFYLCAWSVRRPNTGELFFGEGSRLTVL.